This T cell receptor beta chain originates from a study of a mutant IDH1 vaccine in newly diagnosed glioma (dated by TCRdb to about 2021). At the level of the whole study: Eight vaccinations were administered to patients in weeks 1, 3, 5, 7, 11, 15, 19 and 23, corresponding to visits V03 through V10. Vaccination was initiated 4-6 weeks after radiotherapy alone, or concurrently with temozolomide cycles in the chemotherapy-containing groups. The roughly 30 treated patients were 62.5% male and roughly 40% female, with a mean age of approximately 40 years. Prior to enrollment, patients had been given standard therapy consisting of radiotherapy alone, temozolomide alone, or radiochemotherapy with temozolomide, with the combination given to most patients. Peripheral blood samples were drawn at six visits, namely V03 (baseline), V05, V07, V10, V12 and V13. For exploratory analyses, some 24 treated patients had longitudinal TCRB deep sequencing done wherever samples were available.

CDR1 and CDR2 are read off the germline V gene as SGHRS and YFSETQ. After removal of 7 bases from V and 9 bases from J, the junction retains 8 bases not matched to a gene. Measured from the cysteine to the phenylalanine, the CDR3 is 14 residues long. Of all the DNA, just the CDR3 is kept, 42 bases in frame from base 1. The method was the immunoSEQ multiplex PCR assay. Rearranged TCR beta chain sequences were amplified with the hsTCRB Kit following the manufacturer's protocol. Sequencing of TCRB libraries was carried out on an Illumina MiSeq. In the authors' own workflow: Demultiplexing, trimming and gene mapping were performed with the kit vendor's proprietary platform. TCRdb stores this immuneACCESS table with in-frame sequences only. Part of the clones is absent; in the studies checked, under half of the shortfall reflects unresolved V genes, and no reason is known for the rest. Clonal size and the V and J genes are those of that table, whereas D and trimming came from the DNA. Present in this sample are more than 25,000 clones, approximately 80% of which were seen just once. The top ten clonotypes cover about a tenth of the sample.

A note on this clone: The antigen it binds to is not known. Base qualities are missing; no much larger clone stands one base away.

The investigation overall reported the following: Selection of PBMC samples for TCRB deep sequencing was based on availability. According to the authors, sample limitations meant that analyses of patient blood samples could not be reproduced. No apparent relationship was observed between pseudoprogression and alterations in the top peripheral T cell clonotypes detected by TCRB sequencing. Immune responses induced by the vaccine were seen in approximately 92% of patients across multiple MHC alleles.

The sample's time point label, decoded: week 5, during vaccination. A 20-mer mutant IDH1 peptide at 300 micrograms in Montanide made up each vaccine dose, which was injected subcutaneously together with topical imiquimod. Newly diagnosed WHO grade 3 or 4 IDH1-mutant astrocytomas showing loss of nuclear ATRX were present in the donors. The samples were drawn from NOA16, a multicentre, single-arm, open-label phase I trial in Germany that tested a mutant IDH1 peptide vaccine in humans for the first time. Genomic DNA for TCRB sequencing was isolated from EDTA blood with the DNeasy Blood and Tissue Kit.

The sequence is built from TRBV5-1 and TRBJ2-1; 12 junctional bases match TRBD1. The receptor was derived from a middle-aged man with glioma. The sample consisted of PBMCs, taken from a glioma patient whose treatment included an IDH1 peptide vaccine. CDR3 reads: CASSGQGAAVEQFF. The DNA sequence is as follows: TGCGCCAGCTCGGGACAGGGGGCGGCGGTTGAGCAGTTCTTC.